The 13 T cell receptor beta chains below were found in one sample sequenced in a study of blood T cell repertoires in COVID-19. Data came from immunoSEQ multiplex PCR; TCRdb stores just in-frame clones and leaves some out. The table lists 260,000 or so clones, roughly 87% of them singletons, with about 2.5% in the top ten. Sequencing was done on a sample of PBMCs or T cells enriched from blood (not recorded which). Receptor source: a woman in her 30s with acute COVID-19.

The chain employs TRBV7-2 and TRBJ1-2; 8 positions match TRBD1. CDR1 SGHTA and CDR2 FQGNSA come from the germline V gene. V trimming: 0 bases; J trimming: 6 bases; junction bases outside the gene matches: 9. The CDR3 runs 16 residues. The CDR3 bases are TGTGCCAGCAGCTTAGCAGAACTCAGGGGGCGGAATGGCTACACCTTC. Protein: CASSLAELRGRNGYTF.

The V call is TRBV5-6, the J call TRBJ2-2, with 10 bases identical to TRBD2. Looked up from germline, CDR1 is SGHDT and CDR2 is YYEEEE. The CDR3 totals 16 residues. V shed 2 bases and J 1 base; nucleotides not matched to a gene: 2. This CDR3 reads CASSLPSGGNTGELFF. The CDR3 DNA reads TGTGCCAGCAGCTTACCTAGCGGGGGGAACACCGGGGAGCTGTTTTTT.

This chain joins TRBV30 and TRBJ2-3; the match to TRBD1 covers 8 bases. Germline CDR1 is GTSNPN and CDR2 is SVGIG (reference sequence). The CDR3 spans 15 residues. V gave up 3 bases and J gave up 4 bases; unmatched junction bases: 9. The CDR3 sequence is CAWSQGALGADTQYF. The DNA for the CDR3 is TGTGCCTGGAGCCAGGGGGCGCTAGGCGCAGATACGCAGTATTTT.

The chain carries TRBV5-5 and TRBJ1-1; D gene unclear. The CDR3 extends over 18 amino acids. Germline V gives CDR1 SGHKS, CDR2 YYEKEE (reference sequence). V lost 4 bases and J lost 0, with 22 bases in between. CDR3 bases: TGTGCCAGCAGCCCCCCACGTCTGCGGGGAGACATGAACACTGAAGCTTTCTTT. Protein product: CASSPPRLRGDMNTEAFF.

The V call is TRBV29-1, the J call TRBJ1-2; 8 positions agree with TRBD1. This CDR3 contains 13 residues. CDR1 is SQVTM and CDR2 is ANQGSEA in the germline V gene. The V gene end was trimmed by 6 bases and the J gene end by 5 bases; junction bases not matched to a gene: 8. The CDR3 sequence is CSVSPTGDYGYTF. CDR3 nucleotides: TGCAGCGTCTCGCCGACAGGGGATTATGGCTACACCTTC.

The chain links TRBV19 to TRBJ1-3, with 12 bases matching TRBD1. CDR1 is LNHDA, CDR2 SQIVND, per germline (reference sequence). The CDR3 has 16 residues. V dropped 7 bases and J dropped 2; count of bases not matched to a gene: 6. CDR3 protein: CASKVGQGAPGNTIYF. The CDR3 nucleotides are TGTGCCAGTAAGGTGGGACAGGGGGCGCCTGGAAACACCATATATTTT.

The genes are TRBV7-2 and TRBJ2-7; 8 nucleotides align to TRBD2. The ends lost 3 bases at V and 6 bases at J; junction bases unmatched: 10. This CDR3 comprises 15 residues. Germline CDR1 and CDR2: SGHTA and FQGNSA. CDR3 protein: CASSFSGTRMSEQYF. DNA for the CDR3: TGTGCCAGCAGCTTTAGCGGGACTAGAATGAGCGAGCAGTACTTC. The full variable domain, in which reference TRBV7-2 and TRBJ2-7 provide the parts outside the CDR3, is GAGVSQSPSNKVTEKGKDVELRCDPISGHTALYWYRQSLGQGLEFLIYFQGNSAPDKSGLPSDRFSAERTGGSVSTLTIQRTQQEDSAVYLCASSFSGTRMSEQYFGPGTRLTVT.

The CDR3: CASSLGVQETQYF. The CDR3 bases are TGTGCCAGCAGCTTGGGAGTCCAAGAGACCCAGTACTTC. The V call is TRBV5-6, the J call TRBJ2-5; D gene uncertain. V dropped 0 bases and J dropped 1 base, with 4 bases sitting between them. Per germline, CDR1 SGHDT and CDR2 YYEEEE. This CDR3 spans 13 amino acids.

CDR3 nucleotides: TGTGCCAGCAGCTTGTCCCTCGGACAACAAGAGACCCAGTACTTC. Protein sequence: CASSLSLGQQETQYF. J is TRBJ2-5 and V is TRBV3-1 (or the pseudogene TRBV3-2), with a tentative D call TRBD1 (5 bases). The V gene's germline CDR1 is LGHDT and CDR2 YNNKEL (reference sequence). This CDR3 is 15 amino acids long. The ends were cut back, 5 bases at V and 2 bases at J, with 15 bases in the middle.

The CDR3 DNA sequence: TGTGCCAGCAGCCAAAGGACTAGCGGGGGGTCCTACGAGCAGTACTTC. This codes for CASSQRTSGGSYEQYF. This chain connects TRBV11-2 to TRBJ2-7; 14 bases agree with TRBD2. With V trimmed by 5 bases and J by 1 base, 4 bases remained unmatched. CDR3 length: 16 residues. The germline V gene encodes CDR1 SGHAT and CDR2 FQNNGV.

This chain connects TRBV19 to TRBJ2-3, with a tentative D call TRBD1 (6 bases). Per the germline V gene, CDR1 is LNHDA and CDR2 is SQIVND (reference sequence). The CDR3 runs to 13 residues. V was cut by 5 bases and J by 5 bases, with 11 bases left in between. The CDR3 loop reads CASSPLGGDTQYF. The CDR3 DNA reads TGTGCCAGTAGTCCACTAGGGGGAGATACGCAGTATTTT.

The rearrangement uses TRBV29-1 and TRBJ1-2, with a possible D match to TRBD1 (5 bases). Germline values: CDR1 SQVTM, CDR2 ANQGSEA. The V and J ends lost 4 bases and 3 bases respectively, with 18 bases between them. The CDR3 covers 15 residues. The DNA of the CDR3 is TGCAGCGTTGTCCTGCAGGGAAAAGAAGACTATGGCTACACCTTC. This sequence encodes CSVVLQGKEDYGYTF.

The chain recombines TRBV3-1 (or the pseudogene TRBV3-2) with TRBJ1-2; D might be TRBD1 (6 bases). This CDR3 contains 17 residues. V was trimmed by 1 base and J by 0 bases, leaving 15 bases between them. Germline V gene data show CDR1 as LGHDT and CDR2 as YNNKEL (reference sequence). The DNA for the CDR3 is TGTGCCAGCAGCCAAGTCCCGGACAGCCGTCCTAACTATGGCTACACCTTC. The encoded protein is CASSQVPDSRPNYGYTF.